This TCR beta chain stems from a study of post-analysis software for immune sequencing data. At the level of the study: In terms of disease course, relapsing-remitting, secondary progressive and progressive-relapsing multiple sclerosis were included. Points from the study as a whole: Comparison with controls showed significantly lower normalized Chao1 diversity in multiple sclerosis patients. A handful of TRBV segments were more frequent in patients than controls; TRBV5-6, TRBV5-1 and TRBV20-1 belonged to this group. Same-batch preparations were strongly co-clustered by F measure.

Tagging with unique molecular identifiers was a feature of the TCR beta cDNA libraries. From the PCR reads, TCRdb called clonotypes with MiXCR, one entry per CDR3 protein. Altogether roughly 620,000 distinct CDR3 sequences are present, around 47% being singletons, with the ten largest covering under 2%. Germline V lookup: CDR1 DFQATT, CDR2 SNEGSKA (reference sequence). Trimming took 0 bases from V and 1 from J, leaving 12 bases between them. The CDR3 loop spans 16 amino acids. This clonotype has a handful of counts. The antigen is undetermined. The sequencing sample was made of blood. The receptor comes from a girl aged 10 to 17 with multiple sclerosis. The chain has TRBV20-1 and TRBJ2-2; tentative D call: TRBD2 (6 bases). For the CDR3, the DNA is TGCAGTGCTAGAGATCTCCGGGGAGGGAACACCGGGGAGCTGTTTTTT. Translation: CSARDLRGGNTGELFF.